A selection of T cell receptor beta chains follows, all from one sample in a study of CD4 T cell repertoires in COVID-19. Profiled with immunoSEQ multiplex PCR; TCRdb holds only in-frame clones, not every one. The sample consists of some 540 clones, about 22% of them appearing once. Antigens for these TCRs are unknown. Sequenced here: memory CD4+ T cells, cultured in vitro, sampled after recovery from COVID-19. These receptors were obtained from a human donor who had COVID-19. CDR3s include the opening cysteine and the closing phenylalanine or tryptophan. Some rows have no size entry. The others give once, few or many, or a class for an expanded clone.

TRBV7-6,medium-sized,TRBJ2-5,CASSLRQGQETQYF
TRBV5-1,NA,TRBJ1-6,CASSLEGGGGAGNSPLHF
TRBV10-3,NA,TRBJ1-5,CAISPGEGRVQPQHF
TRBV3-1/TRBV3-2,large,TRBJ1-1,CASTSRQGAEAFF
TRBV10-3,NA,TRBJ1-6,CAISRGLESYNSPLHF
TRBV3-1/TRBV3-2,few,TRBJ1-2,CASSQGANYGYTF
TRBV5-1,few,TRBJ1-3,CASSQDIYSGNTIYF
TRBV5-4,medium-sized,TRBJ1-2,CASSTRGAGYTF
TRBV5-4,NA,TRBJ2-1,CASSSGLVSYNEQFF
TRBV27,medium-sized,TRBJ2-7,CASSPLGISSYEQYF
TRBV14,NA,TRBJ2-2,CASSHSKGRRVGELFF
TRBV12-2,few,TRBJ1-1,CATRGLGAFF
TRBV12-3/TRBV12-4,large,TRBJ1-1,CASSFLYGREAFF
TRBV7-2,few,TRBJ2-1,CASSPPKRNEQFF
TRBV7-6,NA,TRBJ2-1,CASSLAPTYEQFF
TRBV7-9,medium-sized,TRBJ1-1,CASHARNTEAFF
TRBV7-9,medium-sized,TRBJ1-2,CASSLGSTPLGYTF
TRBV30,NA,TRBJ1-1,CARAVGNRGNTEAFF
TRBV6-5,medium-sized,TRBJ1-1,CASSPGGGTEAFF
TRBV5-6,NA,TRBJ2-7,CASSWGGRIYEQYF
TRBV6-5,few,TRBJ1-6,CASSSGGGSPLHF
TRBV15,NA,TRBJ1-4,CATSRGVFQEREKLFF
TRBV10-3,NA,TRBJ1-1,CAGGGSNEAFF
TRBV2,medium-sized,TRBJ1-2,CASSVAGLAYGYTF
TRBV5-8,large,TRBJ2-5,CASSRSPSSGGQETQYF
TRBV27,NA,TRBJ2-2,CASCWAHGGTSGTSRGAVF
TRBV7-6,medium-sized,TRBJ1-6,CASSLGTLNSPLHF
TRBV3-1/TRBV3-2,few,TRBJ1-6,CASSQARGGNSPLHF
TRBV18,NA,TRBJ1-1,CASSPPRARDTEAFF
TRBV21-1,medium-sized,TRBJ1-2,CASSWGQGDYGYTF
TRBV7-9,NA,TRBJ2-2,CASSPKTAYTGELFF
TRBV5-5,NA,TRBJ2-5,CASSPTYDRFFYF
TRBV5-1,NA,TRBJ2-3,CASSLVAATDTQYF
TRBV7-9,NA,TRBJ1-1,CASSSDGTEAFF
TRBV14,medium-sized,TRBJ1-1,CASSLYRNTEAFF
TRBV7-9,NA,TRBJ1-1,CASSSRREVEAFF
TRBV6-5,NA,TRBJ1-2,CASSRGGNYGYTF
TRBV24-1,NA,TRBJ1-2,CATSDLRADRDGYTF
TRBV11-2,NA,TRBJ2-3,CASSLKGGQRTDTQYF
TRBV6-5,NA,TRBJ2-2,CASKNTGELFF
TRBV6-6,medium-sized,TRBJ2-3,CASRPRVGQSTDTQYF
TRBV19,NA,TRBJ1-5,CASSMLGVSNQPQHF
TRBV6-4,medium-sized,TRBJ1-5,CASSRTARDTDIQPQHF
TRBV7-6,medium-sized,TRBJ2-7,CASSRGQGEQYF